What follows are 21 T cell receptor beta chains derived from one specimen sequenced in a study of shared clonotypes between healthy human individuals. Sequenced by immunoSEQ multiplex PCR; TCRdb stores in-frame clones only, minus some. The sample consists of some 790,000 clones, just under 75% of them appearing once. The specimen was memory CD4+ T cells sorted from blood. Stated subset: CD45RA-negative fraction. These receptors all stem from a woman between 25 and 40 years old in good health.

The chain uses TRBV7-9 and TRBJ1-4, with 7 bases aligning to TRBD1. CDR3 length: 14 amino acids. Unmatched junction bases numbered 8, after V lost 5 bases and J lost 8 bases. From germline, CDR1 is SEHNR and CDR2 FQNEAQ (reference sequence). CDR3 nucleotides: TGTGCCAGCAGCCGGACAGGTTCTTGGGAAAAACTGTTTTTT. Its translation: CASSRTGSWEKLFF.

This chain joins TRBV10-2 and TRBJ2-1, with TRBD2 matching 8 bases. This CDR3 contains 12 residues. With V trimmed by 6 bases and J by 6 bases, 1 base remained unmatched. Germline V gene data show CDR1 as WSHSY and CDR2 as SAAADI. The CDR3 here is CASSTSGNEQFF. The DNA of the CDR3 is TGCGCCAGCAGCACTAGCGGCAATGAGCAGTTCTTC.

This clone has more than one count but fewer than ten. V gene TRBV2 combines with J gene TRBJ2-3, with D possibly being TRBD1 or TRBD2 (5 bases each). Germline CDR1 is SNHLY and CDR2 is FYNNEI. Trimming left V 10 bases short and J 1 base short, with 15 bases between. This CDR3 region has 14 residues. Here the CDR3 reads CATRGDHGTDTQYF. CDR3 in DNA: TGTGCCACTCGTGGGGACCATGGCACAGATACGCAGTATTTT.

The CDR3 DNA reads TGTGCCAGCAGCCACAATCGGGGTTGGACCACTGAAGCTTTCTTT. It is translated as CASSHNRGWTTEAFF. The genes are TRBV5-5 and TRBJ1-1; D not certain. Looked up from germline, CDR1 is SGHKS and CDR2 is YYEKEE (reference sequence). The CDR3 extends over 15 amino acids. V dropped 4 bases and J dropped 4 bases, with 17 bases sitting between them.

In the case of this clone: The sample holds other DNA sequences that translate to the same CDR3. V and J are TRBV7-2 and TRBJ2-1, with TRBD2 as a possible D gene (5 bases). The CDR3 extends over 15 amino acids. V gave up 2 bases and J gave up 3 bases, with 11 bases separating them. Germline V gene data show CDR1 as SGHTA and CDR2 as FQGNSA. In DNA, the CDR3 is TGTGCCAGCAGCTTATCCAGCGGCCTCTACAATGAGCAGTTCTTC. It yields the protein CASSLSSGLYNEQFF.

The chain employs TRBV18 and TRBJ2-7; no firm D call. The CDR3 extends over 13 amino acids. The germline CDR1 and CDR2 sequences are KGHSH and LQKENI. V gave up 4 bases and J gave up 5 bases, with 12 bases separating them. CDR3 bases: TGTGCCAGCTCACTCGGACCTCACCACGAGCAGTACTTC. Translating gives CASSLGPHHEQYF.

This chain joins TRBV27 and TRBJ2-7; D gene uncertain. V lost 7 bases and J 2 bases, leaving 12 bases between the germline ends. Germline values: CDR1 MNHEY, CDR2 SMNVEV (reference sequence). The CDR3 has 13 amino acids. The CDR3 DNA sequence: TGTGCCAGCATGCCGGGTCCGGCCTACGAGCAGTACTTC. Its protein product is CASMPGPAYEQYF.

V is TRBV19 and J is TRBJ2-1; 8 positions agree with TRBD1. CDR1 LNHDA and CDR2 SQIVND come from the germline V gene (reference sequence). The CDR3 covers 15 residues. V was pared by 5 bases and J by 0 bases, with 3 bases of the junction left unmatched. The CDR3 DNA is TGTGCCAGTAGTGAAACAGGGGGCTCCTACAATGAGCAGTTCTTC. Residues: CASSETGGSYNEQFF.

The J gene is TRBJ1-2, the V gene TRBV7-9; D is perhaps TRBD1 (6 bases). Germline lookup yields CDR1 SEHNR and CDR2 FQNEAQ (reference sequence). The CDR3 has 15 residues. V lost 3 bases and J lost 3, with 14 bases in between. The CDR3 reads CASSLVGGLDYGYTF. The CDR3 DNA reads TGTGCCAGCAGCTTGGTGGGGGGCCTGGACTATGGCTACACCTTC.

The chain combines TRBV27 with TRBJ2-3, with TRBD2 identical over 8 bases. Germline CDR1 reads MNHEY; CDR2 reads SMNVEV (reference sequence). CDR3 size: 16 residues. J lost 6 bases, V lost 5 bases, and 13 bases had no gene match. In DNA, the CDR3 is TGTGCCAGCAGTACCCAGACTAGCGCCAGGGAGGATACGCAGTATTTT. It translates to CASSTQTSAREDTQYF.

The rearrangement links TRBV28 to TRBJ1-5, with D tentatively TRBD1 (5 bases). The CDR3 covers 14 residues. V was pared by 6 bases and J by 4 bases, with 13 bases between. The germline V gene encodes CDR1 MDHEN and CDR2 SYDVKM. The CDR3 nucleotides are TGTGCCAGCAGCCACCTGGGGGGAAATCAGCCCCAGCATTTT. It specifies CASSHLGGNQPQHF. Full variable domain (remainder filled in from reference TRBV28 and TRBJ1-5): DVKVTQSSRYLVKRTGEKVFLECVQDMDHENMFWYRQDPGLGLRLIYFSYDVKMKEKGDIPEGYSVSREKKERFSLILESASTNQTSMYLCASSHLGGNQPQHFGDGTRLSIL.

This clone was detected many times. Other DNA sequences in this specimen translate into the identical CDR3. The CDR3 here is CASSPGVTDTQYF. CDR3 DNA sequence: TGTGCCAGCTCACCAGGGGTCACAGATACGCAGTATTTT. The chain combines TRBV18 with TRBJ2-3; D not resolved. Germline V gene data show CDR1 as KGHSH and CDR2 as LQKENI. Deletions cut 2 bases from V and 2 bases from J, with 5 bases between. The CDR3 covers 13 residues.

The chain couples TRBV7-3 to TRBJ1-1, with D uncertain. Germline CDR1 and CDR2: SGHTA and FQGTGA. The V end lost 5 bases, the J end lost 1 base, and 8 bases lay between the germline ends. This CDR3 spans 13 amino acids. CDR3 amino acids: CASSPDGNTEAFF. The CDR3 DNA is TGTGCCAGCAGCCCAGACGGGAACACTGAAGCTTTCTTT.

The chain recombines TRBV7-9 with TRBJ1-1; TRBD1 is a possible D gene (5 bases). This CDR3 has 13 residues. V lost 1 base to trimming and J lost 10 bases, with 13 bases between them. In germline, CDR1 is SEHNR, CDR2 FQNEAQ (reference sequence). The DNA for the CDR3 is TGTGCCAGCAGCTTAGAGGCAGGGAGGGGAGCTTTCTTT. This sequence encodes CASSLEAGRGAFF.

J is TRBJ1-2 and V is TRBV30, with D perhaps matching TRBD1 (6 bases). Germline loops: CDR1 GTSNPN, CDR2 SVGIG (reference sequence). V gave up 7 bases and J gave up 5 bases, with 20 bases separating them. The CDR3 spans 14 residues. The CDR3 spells CASKRQEWLYGYTF. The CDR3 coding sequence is TGTGCCTCAAAAAGACAGGAGTGGCTGTATGGCTACACCTTC.

The CDR3 DNA reads as TGTGCCAGCAGTGGCATCCGACTAGCGGGAGGGTACACCGGGGAGCTGTTTTTT. Translated: CASSGIRLAGGYTGELFF. This chain links TRBV9 with TRBJ2-2; 14 positions match TRBD2. The CDR3 is 18 amino acids. With V trimmed by 5 bases and J by 3 bases, 9 bases remained unmatched. The germline V gene has CDR1 SGDLS and CDR2 YYNGEE.

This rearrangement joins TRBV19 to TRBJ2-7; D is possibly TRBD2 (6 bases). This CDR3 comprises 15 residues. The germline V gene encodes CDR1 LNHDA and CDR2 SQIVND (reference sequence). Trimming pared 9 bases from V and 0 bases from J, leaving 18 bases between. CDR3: CASTPPEGPSYEQYF. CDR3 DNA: TGTGCCAGCACCCCCCCGGAGGGCCCCTCCTACGAGCAGTACTTC.

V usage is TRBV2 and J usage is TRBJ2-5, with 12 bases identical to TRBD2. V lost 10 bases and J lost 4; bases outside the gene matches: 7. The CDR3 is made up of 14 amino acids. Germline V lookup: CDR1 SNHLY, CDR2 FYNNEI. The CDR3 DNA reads TGTGCCACAGTACTAGCGGGAGGCATAGAGACCCAGTACTTC. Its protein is CATVLAGGIETQYF.

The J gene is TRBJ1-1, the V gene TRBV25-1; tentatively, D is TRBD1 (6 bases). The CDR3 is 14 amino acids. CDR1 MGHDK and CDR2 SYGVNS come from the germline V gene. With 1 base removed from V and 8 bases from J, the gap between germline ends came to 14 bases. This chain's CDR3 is CASSEWGHKKEAFF. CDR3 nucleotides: TGTGCCAGCAGTGAATGGGGGCACAAGAAAGAAGCTTTCTTT.

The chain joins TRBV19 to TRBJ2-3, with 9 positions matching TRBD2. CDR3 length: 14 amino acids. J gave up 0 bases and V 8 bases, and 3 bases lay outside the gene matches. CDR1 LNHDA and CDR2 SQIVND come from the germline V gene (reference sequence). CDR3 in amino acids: CASRLAASTDTQYF. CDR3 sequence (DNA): TGTGCCAGTCGACTAGCGGCTAGCACAGATACGCAGTATTTT.

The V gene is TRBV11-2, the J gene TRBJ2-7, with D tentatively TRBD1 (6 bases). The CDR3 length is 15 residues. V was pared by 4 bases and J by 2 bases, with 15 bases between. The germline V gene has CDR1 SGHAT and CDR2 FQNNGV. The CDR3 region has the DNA TGTGCCAGCAGCTCACAGGGATCCCCCACCTACGAGCAGTACTTC. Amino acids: CASSSQGSPTYEQYF.